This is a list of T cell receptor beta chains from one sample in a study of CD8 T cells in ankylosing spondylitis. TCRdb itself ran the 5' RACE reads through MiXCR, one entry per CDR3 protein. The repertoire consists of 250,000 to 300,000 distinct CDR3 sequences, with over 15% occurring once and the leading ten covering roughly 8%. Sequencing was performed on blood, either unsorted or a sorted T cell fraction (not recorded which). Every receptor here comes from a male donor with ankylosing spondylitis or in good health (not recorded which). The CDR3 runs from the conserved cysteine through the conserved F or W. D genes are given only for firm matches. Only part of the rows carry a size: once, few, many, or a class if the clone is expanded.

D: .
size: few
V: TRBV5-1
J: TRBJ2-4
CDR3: CASSLEGGPLAKNIQYF
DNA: TGCGCCAGCAGCTTGGAAGGAGGCCCTCTAGCCAAAAACATTCAGTACTTC

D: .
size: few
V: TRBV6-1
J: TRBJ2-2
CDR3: CASSEARTGELFF
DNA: TGTGCCAGCAGTGAAGCGAGAACCGGGGAGCTGTTTTTT

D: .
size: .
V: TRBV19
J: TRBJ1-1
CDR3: CASSIGTGWPAEAFF
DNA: TGTGCCAGTAGTATAGGGACGGGGTGGCCTGCTGAAGCTTTCTTT

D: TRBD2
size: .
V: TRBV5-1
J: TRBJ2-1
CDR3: CASSAPGLAGGGSYNEQFF
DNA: TGCGCCAGCAGCGCCCCGGGACTAGCGGGAGGGGGCTCCTACAATGAGCAGTTCTTC

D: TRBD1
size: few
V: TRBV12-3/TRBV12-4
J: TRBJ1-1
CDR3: CASSLKGATEAFF
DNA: TGTGCCAGCAGTTTGAAGGGGGCCACTGAAGCTTTCTTT

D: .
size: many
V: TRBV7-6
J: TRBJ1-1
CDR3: CASSFSDLNTEAFF
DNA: TGTGCCAGCAGCTTCTCGGACCTGAACACTGAAGCTTTCTTT

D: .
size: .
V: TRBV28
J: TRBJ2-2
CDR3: CASSFGGRTGELFF
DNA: TGTGCCAGCAGTTTCGGGGGCCGAACCGGGGAGCTGTTTTTT

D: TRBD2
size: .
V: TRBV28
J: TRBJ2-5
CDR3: CASSPQRGGLETQYF
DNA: TGTGCCAGCAGTCCGCAGCGGGGGGGCCTAGAGACCCAGTACTTC

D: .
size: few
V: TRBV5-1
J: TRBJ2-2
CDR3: CASSFGTLSGGELFF
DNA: TGCGCCAGCAGCTTCGGGACCCTATCGGGCGGGGAGCTGTTTTTT

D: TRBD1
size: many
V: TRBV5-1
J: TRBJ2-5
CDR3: CASSGTGQETQYF
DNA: TGTGCCAGCAGTGGGACAGGTCAAGAGACCCAGTACTTC

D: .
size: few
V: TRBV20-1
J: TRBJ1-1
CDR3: CSARPGPMNTEAFF
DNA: TGCAGTGCTAGACCCGGACCAATGAACACTGAAGCTTTCTTT

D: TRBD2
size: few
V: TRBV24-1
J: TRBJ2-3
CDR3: CATSDPGLAGADTQYF
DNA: TGTGCCACCAGTGACCCCGGACTAGCGGGAGCAGATACGCAGTATTTT

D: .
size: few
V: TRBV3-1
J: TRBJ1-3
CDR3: CASSLGRRGDTIYF
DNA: TGTGCCAGCAGTCTCGGACGGAGAGGAGACACCATATATTTT

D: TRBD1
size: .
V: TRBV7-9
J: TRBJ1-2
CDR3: CASSGQGQGGYGYTF
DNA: TGTGCCAGCAGCGGCCAAGGACAGGGGGGCTATGGCTACACCTTC

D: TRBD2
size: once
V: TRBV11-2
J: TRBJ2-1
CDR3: CVSSLRRLAGVNEQFF
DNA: TGTGTCAGCAGCTTACGGCGACTAGCGGGAGTCAATGAGCAGTTCTTC

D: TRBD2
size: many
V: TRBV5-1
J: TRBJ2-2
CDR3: CASSLELAGGPNTGELFF
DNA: TGCGCCAGCAGCTTGGAGCTAGCGGGAGGGCCGAACACCGGGGAGCTGTTTTTT

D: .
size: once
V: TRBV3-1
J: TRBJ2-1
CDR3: CASSHRHKSYNEQFF
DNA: TGTGCCAGCAGCCATCGACATAAATCCTACAATGAGCAGTTCTTC

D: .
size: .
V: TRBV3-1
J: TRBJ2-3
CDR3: CASSQAVSAGDTQYF
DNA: TGTGCCAGCAGCCAAGCAGTGTCGGCGGGGGATACGCAGTATTTT